This T cell receptor (beta chain) was observed in a study of T cell responses to AZD1222 COVID-19 vaccine. As concerns this clone: Its antigen is not identified.

Generated by immunoSEQ multiplex PCR, the TCRdb table keeps only in-frame clones and is missing some. The top ten clones hold about 12% of a sample with approximately 150,000 clones, about 92% of them seen once. V was shortened by 5 bases and J by 5 bases, with 9 bases between the two germline ends. This CDR3 comprises 11 residues. CDR1 is SQVTM and CDR2 is ANQGSEA in the germline V gene. Overall study results and limits: Repertoire samples came only from after the peak T cell response. With two AZD1222 doses given, Spike-specific TCR breadth and depth both rose.

The sequencing here drew on peripheral blood, taken after recovery from COVID-19. The rearrangement links TRBV29-1 to TRBJ2-5; D not resolved. This clonotype was sampled from an adult who had recovered from COVID-19. The DNA of the CDR3 is TGCAGCGTTATGAACATGGAGACCCAGTACTTC. Translated: CSVMNMETQYF.